This T cell receptor (beta chain) was sequenced during a study of blood T cell repertoires in COVID-19. About the research overall: There were acute and convalescent COVID-19 samples, and they came from the United States, Italy and Spain.

The junction had 7 bases not matched to a gene; V was cut back by 1 base and J by 2 bases. The CDR3 length is 18 residues. The germline CDR1 and CDR2 sequences are SGHRS and YFSETQ. In the original analysis: Estimated nucleated cell counts came from reference gene primer amplification. Produced via immunoSEQ multiplex PCR; TCRdb's table is partial and in-frame only. V and J calls and clone size are as listed in that table; D and trimming were resolved from the DNA. The table has roughly 150,000 clones, roughly 72% seen once. The sequence was obtained from a woman aged 80 or over with acute or convalescent COVID-19. The V call is TRBV5-1, the J call TRBJ2-7, with 15 bases matching TRBD2. The material sequenced was peripheral blood. The CDR3 DNA sequence: TGCGCCAGCAGCTTGTTCTGGACTAGCGGGAGGGGGACCTACGAGCAGTACTTC. As protein: CASSLFWTSGRGTYEQYF.